These 27 T cell receptor beta chains originate from one sample sequenced in a study of T-cell memory formation after mild COVID-19. TCRdb reanalysed the 5' RACE reads using MiXCR and keeps one entry per CDR3 protein. The table has a few hundred thousand distinct CDR3 sequences, roughly 20% seen once. Specimen: PBMCs or a T cell subset sorted from them (not recorded which). These receptors originate from a man in his late teens or twenties who had mild COVID-19 (a few samples of this study predate the infection). Cell type and time point are not known.

The table lists this clonotype with many counts. The genes are TRBV5-1 and TRBJ1-6; D possibly corresponds to TRBD1 (6 bases). This CDR3 region has 13 residues. Looked up from germline, CDR1 is SGHRS and CDR2 is YFSETQ. Trimming shortened V by 3 bases and J by 7 bases, and 8 bases separated the two germline ends. CDR3 residues: CASSSQGNSPLHF. The DNA of the CDR3 is TGCGCCAGCAGCTCTCAGGGGAATTCACCCCTCCACTTT. Together with reference TRBV5-1 and TRBJ1-6, the CDR3 gives the full variable domain: KAGVTQTPRYLIKTRGQQVTLSCSPISGHRSVSWYQQTPGQGLQFLFEYFSETQRNKGNFPGRFSGRQFSNSRSEMNVSTLELGDSALYLCASSSQGNSPLHFGNGTRLTVT.

In its sample, this clonotype was seen a few times. This CDR3 reads CASGSPGQGDTGELFF. The DNA for the CDR3 is TGTGCTAGTGGTTCTCCGGGACAGGGGGACACCGGGGAGCTGTTTTTT. The V call is TRBV12-5, the J call TRBJ2-2; TRBD1 aligns across 11 bases. Germline V CDR1 and CDR2: LGHNT, FRNRAP. The CDR3 is 16 amino acids. V dropped 4 bases and J dropped 3; count of bases not matched to a gene: 4.

This clonotype was counted only a few times. This chain uses TRBV11-2 with TRBJ2-5; D not certain. V lost 5 bases to trimming and J lost 0 bases, with 7 bases between them. Germline V gives CDR1 SGHAT, CDR2 FQNNGV. The CDR3 loop spans 13 amino acids. DNA of the CDR3: TGTGCCAGCAGCACCGACAACCAAGAGACCCAGTACTTC. Translated: CASSTDNQETQYF.

This clonotype has a single count. The V gene is TRBV2, the J gene TRBJ2-7; D gene unclear. From germline, CDR1 is SNHLY and CDR2 FYNNEI. This CDR3 spans 12 amino acids. V lost 1 base and J lost 4, with 5 bases in between. CDR3 amino acids: CASSEVRYEQYF. The CDR3 nucleotides read TGTGCCAGCAGTGAAGTCAGATACGAGCAGTACTTC.

The gene calls are TRBV5-6 and TRBJ2-2; a possible D gene is TRBD2 (5 bases). The CDR3 covers 15 residues. Germline values: CDR1 SGHDT, CDR2 YYEEEE. The V gene lost 1 base and the J gene lost 3 bases, with 10 bases spanning the gap. The CDR3 reads CASSLRQDYTGELFF. The CDR3 nucleotides are TGTGCCAGCAGCTTGCGTCAGGACTACACCGGGGAGCTGTTTTTT.

This clonotype was counted only a few times. The rearrangement links TRBV5-1 to TRBJ2-5; maybe TRBD2 (5 bases). V was cut by 5 bases and J by 5 bases, with 13 bases left in between. The CDR3 is 13 residues long. Germline CDR1 SGHRS, CDR2 YFSETQ. Here the CDR3 reads CASRRAPGETQYF. The CDR3 DNA reads as TGCGCCAGCAGACGGGCCCCGGGGGAGACCCAGTACTTC. The entire variable domain, with the rest obtained from reference TRBV5-1 and TRBJ2-5, is as follows: KAGVTQTPRYLIKTRGQQVTLSCSPISGHRSVSWYQQTPGQGLQFLFEYFSETQRNKGNFPGRFSGRQFSNSRSEMNVSTLELGDSALYLCASRRAPGETQYFGPGTRLLVL.

V usage is TRBV6-5 and J usage is TRBJ2-3, with TRBD2 identical over 7 bases. Germline-derived CDR1 and CDR2 are MNHEY and SVGAGI. V lost 5 bases to trimming and J lost 1 base; unmatched junction nucleotides: 3. CDR3 size: 14 residues. The CDR3 DNA sequence: TGTGCCAGCAGTCGGGGGGACCGCACAGATACGCAGTATTTT. It codes for CASSRGDRTDTQYF.

Many counts were recorded for this clonotype. The V call is TRBV5-6, the J call TRBJ2-7; D is uncertain. Trimming pared 4 bases from V and 4 bases from J, leaving 12 bases between. The CDR3 is 13 residues long. Germline V gene sequence: CDR1 SGHDT, CDR2 YYEEEE. CDR3 residues: CASSPQLGYEQYV. CDR3 in DNA: TGTGCCAGCAGCCCCCAGTTGGGTTACGAGCAGTACGTC.

This clonotype has only one observation. J is TRBJ2-1 and V is TRBV4-2; 10 bases map to TRBD2. The V gene's germline CDR1 is LGHNA and CDR2 YNFKEQ. V dropped 6 bases and J dropped 6; count of bases not matched to a gene: 5. CDR3 length equals 14 residues. The CDR3 region is CASRPLAGVNEQFF. The CDR3 DNA reads as TGTGCCAGCAGACCCCTAGCGGGGGTCAATGAGCAGTTCTTC.

The chain uses TRBV10-3 and TRBJ2-7; TRBD1 agrees at 8 bases. The CDR3 totals 14 residues. Germline V gene data show CDR1 as ENHRY and CDR2 as SYGVKD. V was clipped by 4 bases and J by 0 bases; unmatched bases: 2. CDR3 amino acids: CAISGTGISYEQYF. DNA of the CDR3: TGTGCCATCAGTGGGACAGGGATCTCCTACGAGCAGTACTTC.

This clonotype was seen a few times. This rearrangement joins TRBV12-3 or TRBV12-4 to TRBJ2-3, with D tentatively TRBD2 (5 bases). CDR3 length: 14 residues. Trimming shortened V by 3 bases and J by 6 bases, and 13 bases separated the two germline ends. The CDR3 sequence is CASSFIGDPDTQYF. The CDR3 DNA is TGTGCCAGCAGTTTCATCGGGGATCCCGATACGCAGTATTTT.

The rearrangement uses TRBV19 and TRBJ1-2; D possibly corresponds to TRBD1 (5 bases). CDR3 length equals 14 residues. V was pared by 6 bases and J by 3 bases, with 14 bases between. Germline V gene data show CDR1 as LNHDA and CDR2 as SQIVND (reference sequence). The CDR3, as DNA: TGTGCCAGTAGCCCTGGGGCCGGCGACTATGGCTACACCTTC. Protein: CASSPGAGDYGYTF.

This rearrangement joins TRBV28 to TRBJ2-7; TRBD1 matches 9 bases. Unmatched junction bases numbered 12, after V lost 6 bases and J lost 0 bases. CDR3 length equals 17 residues. Germline lookup yields CDR1 MDHEN and CDR2 SYDVKM. The CDR3: CASSKGTGLISSYEQYV. The CDR3 DNA follows: TGTGCCAGCAGCAAAGGGACAGGGTTGATCAGCTCCTACGAGCAGTACGTC.

This clonotype was found a few times. The CDR3 nucleotides are TGTGCCAGCAGCTCGCTAGCGGAGGGCACAGAAAACATTCAGTACTTC. It translates to CASSSLAEGTENIQYF. The chain carries TRBV7-2 and TRBJ2-4; 7 nucleotides line up with TRBD2. V gave up 4 bases and J gave up 5 bases; unmatched junction bases: 11. This CDR3 comprises 16 residues. Per the germline V gene, CDR1 is SGHTA and CDR2 is FQGNSA.

The gene calls are TRBV10-3 and TRBJ1-1; TRBD1 agrees at 7 bases. Germline V gives CDR1 ENHRY, CDR2 SYGVKD. With V trimmed by 7 bases and J by 1 base, 6 bases remained unmatched. The CDR3 is 14 amino acids. The CDR3 DNA reads TGTGCCATCACCGACAGGGTTGGGAACACTGAAGCTTTCTTT. This translates into CAITDRVGNTEAFF.

In its sample, this clonotype was seen many times. J is TRBJ2-1 and V is TRBV29-1, with D possibly matching TRBD1 (6 bases). Per germline, CDR1 SQVTM and CDR2 ANQGSEA. The V end lost 1 base, the J end lost 5 bases, and 12 bases lay between the germline ends. The CDR3 totals 14 residues. This chain's CDR3 is CSVEAGQNNNEQFF. DNA for the CDR3: TGCAGCGTTGAAGCTGGACAGAACAACAATGAGCAGTTCTTC.

The chain carries TRBV7-9 and TRBJ1-4; D not certain. CDR1 and CDR2 (germline): SEHNR, FQNEAQ (reference sequence). CDR3 length: 14 amino acids. With 2 bases removed from V and 6 bases from J, the gap between germline ends came to 10 bases. The CDR3 here is CASSLKEADEKLFF. The CDR3 DNA sequence: TGTGCCAGCAGCTTAAAAGAAGCCGATGAAAAACTGTTTTTT.

The V call is TRBV7-2, the J call TRBJ1-1; no clear D gene. Germline V gives CDR1 SGHTA, CDR2 FQGNSA. The CDR3 consists of 12 residues. Trimming cost V 5 bases and J 6 bases, with 10 bases left between them. CDR3 nucleotide sequence: TGTGCCAGCAGCCTATATTATTCTGAAGCTTTCTTT. This encodes CASSLYYSEAFF.

A few counts support this clonotype. The rearrangement uses TRBV7-9 and TRBJ1-2, with 7 bases that match TRBD1. After removal of 5 bases from V and 8 bases from J, the junction contained 11 bases not matched to a gene. CDR1 is SEHNR and CDR2 is FQNEAQ in the germline V gene (reference sequence). The CDR3 covers 14 residues. CDR3 loop: CASSLRQGTGGYTF. DNA for the CDR3: TGTGCCAGCAGCCTTAGACAGGGTACGGGCGGCTACACCTTC.

The chain links TRBV5-1 to TRBJ2-5; D assignment may be TRBD1 or TRBD2 (5 bases each). This CDR3 contains 14 residues. Germline V gene lookup returns CDR1 SGHRS and CDR2 YFSETQ. V was clipped by 4 bases and J by 5 bases, with 15 bases between them. CDR3 nucleotide sequence: TGCGCCAGCAGCCTTGGGGACGGGTTCGAGACCCAGTACTTC. Protein: CASSLGDGFETQYF.

This clonotype was picked up a small number of times. CDR3 DNA: TGTGCCAGCAGTTCACGGGAAGATGGCTACACCTTC. It codes for CASSSREDGYTF. The gene calls are TRBV25-1 and TRBJ1-2; D uncertain. The CDR3 contains 12 residues. The V end was cut by 5 bases, the J end by 6 bases, with 10 bases between. Germline CDR1 is MGHDK and CDR2 is SYGVNS.

There are many counts of this clonotype. The V gene is TRBV5-6, the J gene TRBJ2-1, with D maybe TRBD2 (5 bases). CDR3 length: 13 residues. V dropped 0 bases and J dropped 10 bases, with 11 bases sitting between them. Germline CDR1 reads SGHDT; CDR2 reads YYEEEE. The CDR3 DNA follows: TGTGCCAGCAGCTTGGCCTGGACTGAAGAGCAGTTCTTC. Translated: CASSLAWTEEQFF.

The chain combines TRBV7-9 with TRBJ1-2, with D uncertain. V lost 2 bases to trimming and J lost 8 bases, with 18 bases between them. CDR3 length: 15 residues. Germline V gene lookup returns CDR1 SEHNR and CDR2 FQNEAQ (reference sequence). As DNA, the CDR3 is TGTGCCAGCAGCTTATTGCGGACGGAGGGTCAGGGCTACACCTTC. Translated: CASSLLRTEGQGYTF. Complete variable domain (other parts from reference TRBV7-9 and TRBJ1-2): DTGVSQNPRHKITKRGQNVTFRCDPISEHNRLYWYRQTLGQGPEFLTYFQNEAQLEKSRLLSDRFSAERPKGSFSTLEIQRTEQGDSAMYLCASSLLRTEGQGYTFGSGTRLTVV.

The chain carries TRBV5-1 and TRBJ2-2, with D perhaps given as TRBD1 or TRBD2 (5 bases each). CDR3 size: 15 residues. CDR1 is SGHRS, CDR2 YFSETQ, per germline. Trimming removed 3 bases from V and 1 base from J, with 10 bases in between. CDR3 loop: CASSWGRGNTGELFF. CDR3 DNA sequence: TGCGCCAGCAGCTGGGGACGGGGGAACACCGGGGAGCTGTTTTTT.

The J gene is TRBJ2-7, the V gene TRBV20-1, with D tentatively TRBD1 (6 bases). Germline V lookup: CDR1 DFQATT, CDR2 SNEGSKA (reference sequence). CDR3 size: 16 residues. Trimming took 0 bases from V and 0 from J, leaving 15 bases between them. The CDR3 nucleotides read TGCAGTGCTAGAGATCCCCGGCGGACAGCCTCCTACGAGCAGTACTTC. Protein product: CSARDPRRTASYEQYF.

This clonotype was seen a handful of times. The rearrangement links TRBV2 to TRBJ1-1, with D perhaps TRBD1 (5 bases). V lost 4 bases and J 8 bases, leaving 14 bases between the germline ends. CDR1 is SNHLY, CDR2 FYNNEI, per germline. The CDR3 loop spans 13 amino acids. This CDR3 is CASSGDVQGEAFF. The CDR3 DNA sequence: TGTGCCAGCAGTGGGGACGTACAAGGAGAAGCTTTCTTT.

The J gene is TRBJ1-5, the V gene TRBV7-2; unclear D gene. Germline CDR1 is SGHTA and CDR2 is FQGNSA. Trimming pared 6 bases from V and 2 bases from J, leaving 8 bases between. The CDR3 has 13 residues. CDR3 sequence (DNA): TGTGCCAGCAGACGCAGCCGCAATCAGCCCCAGCATTTT. It specifies CASRRSRNQPQHF. The full variable domain, its missing parts supplied by reference TRBV7-2 and TRBJ1-5, is GAGVSQSPSNKVTEKGKDVELRCDPISGHTALYWYRQSLGQGLEFLIYFQGNSAPDKSGLPSDRFSAERTGGSVSTLTIQRTQQEDSAVYLCASRRSRNQPQHFGDGTRLSIL.